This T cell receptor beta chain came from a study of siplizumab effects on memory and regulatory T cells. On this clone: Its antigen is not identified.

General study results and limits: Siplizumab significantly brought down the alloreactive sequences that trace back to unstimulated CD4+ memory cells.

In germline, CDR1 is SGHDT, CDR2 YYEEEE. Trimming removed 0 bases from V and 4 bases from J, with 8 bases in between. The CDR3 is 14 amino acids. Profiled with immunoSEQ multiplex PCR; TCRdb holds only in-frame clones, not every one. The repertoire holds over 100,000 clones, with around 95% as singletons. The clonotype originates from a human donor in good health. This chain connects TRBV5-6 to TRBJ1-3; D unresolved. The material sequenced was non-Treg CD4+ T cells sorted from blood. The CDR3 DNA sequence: TGTGCCAGCAGCTTGGATTCCAGGGGAAACACCATATATTTT. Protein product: CASSLDSRGNTIYF. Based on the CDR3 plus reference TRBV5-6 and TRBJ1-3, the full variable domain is DAGVTQSPTHLIKTRGQQVTLRCSPKSGHDTVSWYQQALGQGPQFIFQYYEEEERQRGNFPDRFSGHQFPNYSSELNVNALLLGDSALYLCASSLDSRGNTIYFGEGSWLTVV.